The 17 T cell receptor beta chains below were found in one sample sequenced in a study of a mutant IDH1 vaccine in newly diagnosed glioma. These receptors are not linked to any known antigen. Using immunoSEQ multiplex PCR, the repertoire was profiled, and TCRdb retains in-frame clones only, with some absent. The top ten clones hold 3.8% of a sample with tens of thousands of clones, around 83% of them seen once. Indicated time point: week 47, end of study. A single vaccine dose contained 300 ug of mutant IDH1 20-mer peptide, and topical imiquimod was used with it. The sample in question was PBMCs, obtained from a glioma patient whose treatment included an IDH1 peptide vaccine. These receptor sequences come from a man aged 30 to 45 with glioma.

The chain combines TRBV5-1 with TRBJ1-1; D is possibly TRBD1 (6 bases). The CDR3 has 17 amino acids. Looked up from germline, CDR1 is SGHRS and CDR2 is YFSETQ. Trimming cost V 1 base and J 0 bases, with 16 bases left between them. The CDR3 loop reads CASSLQGQGFMNTEAFF. CDR3 coding DNA: TGCGCCAGCAGCTTGCAGGGGCAGGGGTTTATGAACACTGAAGCTTTCTTT.

The V gene is TRBV28, the J gene TRBJ1-1; a weak D match, TRBD1 (6 bases). Germline V lookup: CDR1 MDHEN, CDR2 SYDVKM. This CDR3 has 13 amino acids. V was shortened by 3 bases and J by 7 bases, with 12 bases between the two germline ends. As DNA, the CDR3 is TGTGCCAGCAGTTTCCACAGGGACTTTGAAGCTTTCTTT. This codes for CASSFHRDFEAFF.

CDR3 in DNA: TGTGCCAGCAGCTCCCGGACGGTCGGGGCCAACGTCCTGACTTTC. It specifies CASSSRTVGANVLTF. The V and J genes are TRBV11-3 and TRBJ2-6; D is ambiguous. The CDR3 sequence is 15 residues long. V dropped 4 bases and J dropped 4 bases, with 11 bases sitting between them. In germline, CDR1 is SGHNT, CDR2 YENEEA.

This rearrangement joins TRBV2 to TRBJ2-3; D perhaps matches TRBD1 (5 bases). The CDR3 sequence is 13 residues long. Germline CDR1 is SNHLY and CDR2 is FYNNEI. Trimming removed 6 bases at V and 0 bases at J, with 7 bases between. The CDR3 region is CASRTDSTDTQYF. CDR3 DNA sequence: TGTGCCAGCAGGACAGATAGCACAGATACGCAGTATTTT. Complete variable domain (other parts from reference TRBV2 and TRBJ2-3): EPEVTQTPSHQVTQMGQEVILRCVPISNHLYFYWYRQILGQKVEFLVSFYNNEISEKSEIFDDQFSVERPDGSNFTLKIRSTKLEDSAMYFCASRTDSTDTQYFGPGTRLTVL.

The rearrangement links TRBV13 to TRBJ2-6; unclear D gene. CDR3 size: 16 residues. Trimming took 4 bases from V and 0 from J, leaving 10 bases between them. Germline V gene data show CDR1 as PRHDT and CDR2 as FYEKMQ (reference sequence). The CDR3 DNA reads as TGTGCCAGCAGCTCCCTCAAGATCTCTGGGGCCAACGTCCTGACTTTC. It encodes CASSSLKISGANVLTF.

The chain recombines TRBV6-6 with TRBJ1-6; 7 nucleotides align to TRBD1. From germline, CDR1 is MNHNY and CDR2 SVGAGI (reference sequence). This CDR3 has 13 residues. The V and J ends lost 6 bases and 7 bases, in that order; junction bases with no gene match: 3. CDR3 region: CASRGTANSPLHF. DNA for the CDR3: TGTGCCAGCAGGGGGACAGCCAATTCACCCCTCCACTTT.

The chain carries TRBV5-6 and TRBJ2-4; TRBD1 matches 10 bases. CDR3 length: 19 amino acids. The ends lost 0 bases at V and 0 bases at J; junction bases unmatched: 9. The germline V gene has CDR1 SGHDT and CDR2 YYEEEE. The CDR3 DNA reads as TGTGCCAGCAGCTTGGTTTTTGCTGGGACAGGGGTAGCCAAAAACATTCAGTACTTC. Its translation: CASSLVFAGTGVAKNIQYF.

The CDR3 spells CASSYSAGTQYEQYF. CDR3 DNA sequence: TGTGCCAGCAGTTACTCCGCCGGGACTCAATACGAGCAGTACTTC. The V call is TRBV6-5, the J call TRBJ2-7, with TRBD2 as a possible D gene (6 bases). CDR1 is MNHEY, CDR2 SVGAGI, per germline. Deletions cut 0 bases from V and 4 bases from J, with 13 bases between. CDR3 size: 15 residues.

V gene TRBV28 combines with J gene TRBJ1-6; possibly TRBD1 for D (5 bases). The CDR3 loop spans 12 amino acids. Trimming cost V 6 bases and J 8 bases, with 8 bases left between them. Germline V gene sequence: CDR1 MDHEN, CDR2 SYDVKM. CDR3: CASSDRHSPLHF. CDR3 nucleotide sequence: TGTGCCAGCAGCGACAGACATTCACCCCTCCACTTT.

CDR3 in amino acids: CASSLGDGTGINTGELFF. The DNA of the CDR3 is TGCGCCAGCAGCCTGGGGGACGGGACAGGTATTAACACCGGGGAGCTGTTTTTT. V usage is TRBV5-1 and J usage is TRBJ2-2; 8 bases agree with TRBD1. CDR3 length: 18 residues. The germline CDR1 and CDR2 sequences are SGHRS and YFSETQ. The V and J ends lost 4 bases and 2 bases, in that order; junction bases with no gene match: 13.

V usage is TRBV9 and J usage is TRBJ2-1; D might be TRBD1 (7 bases). Per the germline V gene, CDR1 is SGDLS and CDR2 is YYNGEE. The CDR3 sequence is 14 residues long. V lost 3 bases, J lost 9 bases, and 16 bases lay in between. The CDR3 protein is CASSGDRDWGEQFF. Written as DNA, the CDR3 is TGTGCCAGCAGCGGCGACAGGGACTGGGGTGAGCAGTTCTTC. Full variable domain (missing parts from reference TRBV9 and TRBJ2-1): DSGVTQTPKHLITATGQRVTLRCSPRSGDLSVYWYQQSLDQGLQFLIQYYNGEERAKGNILERFSAQQFPDLHSELNLSSLELGDSALYFCASSGDRDWGEQFFGPGTRLTVL.

The chain has TRBV7-8 and TRBJ2-7; 9 bases agree with TRBD2. The germline gives CDR1 SGHVS, CDR2 FQNEAQ. The J segment lost 3 bases and the V segment lost 0 bases, leaving 3 bases of the junction unmatched. The CDR3 consists of 15 residues. The CDR3 DNA reads as TGTGCCAGCAGCTTAGCCCCGACTAGCGGCTACGAGCAGTACTTC. The encoded protein is CASSLAPTSGYEQYF.

This clone was observed a few times. This chain links TRBV7-8 with TRBJ1-5; 9 positions match TRBD1. The germline V gene has CDR1 SGHVS and CDR2 FQNEAQ. CDR3 size: 15 residues. The V gene end was trimmed by 5 bases and the J gene end by 4 bases; junction bases not matched to a gene: 6. The CDR3 here is CASSQGQGVNQPQHF. The CDR3 nucleotides read TGTGCCAGCAGCCAGGGACAGGGCGTAAATCAGCCCCAGCATTTT.

The chain employs TRBV2 and TRBJ2-1; 13 bases align to TRBD2. V was clipped by 5 bases and J by 2 bases; unmatched bases: 3. The CDR3 is made up of 16 amino acids. Per germline, CDR1 SNHLY and CDR2 FYNNEI. CDR3 sequence: CASSTGLAGTYNEQFF. The CDR3 coding sequence is TGTGCCAGCAGTACGGGACTAGCGGGGACCTACAATGAGCAGTTCTTC. The full variable domain, its missing parts supplied by reference TRBV2 and TRBJ2-1, is EPEVTQTPSHQVTQMGQEVILRCVPISNHLYFYWYRQILGQKVEFLVSFYNNEISEKSEIFDDQFSVERPDGSNFTLKIRSTKLEDSAMYFCASSTGLAGTYNEQFFGPGTRLTVL.

The J gene is TRBJ2-7, the V gene TRBV19, with 9 positions matching TRBD1. CDR1 and CDR2 (germline): LNHDA, SQIVND (reference sequence). Trimming removed 8 bases from V and 4 bases from J; junction bases left unmatched: 9. CDR3 length equals 14 residues. The CDR3 bases are TGTGCCAGTTCTCCCGGGACAGGGACTTACGAGCAGTACTTC. This codes for CASSPGTGTYEQYF.

The V call is TRBV18, the J call TRBJ2-7; TRBD1 matches 7 bases. With 1 base clipped from V and 5 bases from J, the junction kept 8 bases outside the gene matches. The length of the CDR3 is 15 residues. Germline V lookup: CDR1 KGHSH, CDR2 LQKENI. CDR3 in DNA: TGTGCCAGCTCACCACTCCCCGGGACAGATGACGAGCAGTACTTC. This codes for CASSPLPGTDDEQYF.

The chain links TRBV5-1 to TRBJ2-3; tentatively, D is TRBD1 (5 bases). Germline-derived CDR1 and CDR2 are SGHRS and YFSETQ. V was shortened by 2 bases and J by 4 bases, with 17 bases between the two germline ends. The CDR3 has 16 residues. This CDR3 is CASSLLQTSRADTQYF. CDR3 bases: TGCGCCAGCAGCTTACTTCAGACAAGCAGGGCAGATACGCAGTATTTT.